This TCR beta chain was observed in a study of blood T cell repertoires in COVID-19. Looking at the study overall: COVID-19 samples from acute and convalescent phases originated in the United States, Italy and Spain.

Repertoires were generated with immunoSEQ multiplex PCR, while TCRdb's copy carries only in-frame clones and drops some. The sample includes a few hundred thousand clones, 85% of them seen just once. Per the germline V gene, CDR1 is GTSNPN and CDR2 is SVGIG (reference sequence). Trimming shortened V by 5 bases and J by 1 base, and 15 bases separated the two germline ends. The CDR3 is made up of 15 amino acids. Sequences were obtained from peripheral blood. The J gene is TRBJ1-5, the V gene TRBV30; D is unresolved. The sequence came from a woman younger than 35 with acute or convalescent COVID-19. DNA of the CDR3: TGTGCCTGGGCCCCTGCCCCAGGCAGCAATCAGCCCCAGCATTTT. This encodes CAWAPAPGSNQPQHF.